This T cell receptor (beta chain) came from a study of monozygotic twins with inflammatory bowel disease. TCRdb re-called the 5' RACE reads and gives one entry per CDR3 protein, without DNA. The sample's table shows 200,000 to 250,000 distinct CDR3 sequences. The CDR3 covers 16 residues. In germline, CDR1 is LGHNA, CDR2 YSLEER. The receptor was derived from a human donor with ulcerative colitis or Crohn's disease, or a healthy co-twin of an affected twin (not recorded which). The chain recombines TRBV4-3 with TRBJ2-2; as DNA is missing, the TRBD2 call by TCRdb cannot be tested. The sample taken for sequencing was blood. This CDR3 reads CASSQFSASNTGELFF.